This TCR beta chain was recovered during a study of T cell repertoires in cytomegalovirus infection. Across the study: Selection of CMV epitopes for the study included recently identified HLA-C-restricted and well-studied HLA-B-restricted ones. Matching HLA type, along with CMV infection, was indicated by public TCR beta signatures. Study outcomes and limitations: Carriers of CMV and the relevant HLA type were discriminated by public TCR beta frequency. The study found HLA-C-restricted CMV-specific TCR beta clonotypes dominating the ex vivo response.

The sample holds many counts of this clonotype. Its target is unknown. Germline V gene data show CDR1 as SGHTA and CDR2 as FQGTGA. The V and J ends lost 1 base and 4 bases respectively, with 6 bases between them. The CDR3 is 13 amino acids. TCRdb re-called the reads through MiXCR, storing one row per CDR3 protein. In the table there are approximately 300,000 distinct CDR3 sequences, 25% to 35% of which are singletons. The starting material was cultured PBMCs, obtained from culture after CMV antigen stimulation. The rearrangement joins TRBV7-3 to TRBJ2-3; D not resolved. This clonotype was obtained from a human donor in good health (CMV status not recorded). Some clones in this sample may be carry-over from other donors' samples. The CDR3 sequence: CASSLRPADTQYF. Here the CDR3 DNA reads TGTGCCAGCAGCTTAAGGCCGGCAGATACGCAGTATTTT.